The 10 T cell receptor beta chains in this list originate from one sample, sequenced in a study of blood T cell repertoires in COVID-19. The assay was immunoSEQ multiplex PCR, and TCRdb's table has in-frame clones only and misses some. The sample contains approximately 34,000 clones, more than 75% of which appear only once. Sequenced: peripheral blood. The source of these receptors is a man aged 55 to 69 with active COVID-19.

The chain combines TRBV3-1 (or the pseudogene TRBV3-2) with TRBJ1-4, with 9 positions matching TRBD1. This CDR3 is 14 amino acids long. The J segment lost 6 bases and the V segment lost 6 bases, leaving 5 bases of the junction unmatched. Germline V gene data show CDR1 as LGHDT and CDR2 as YNNKEL (reference sequence). This CDR3 is CASRLQGADEKLFF. For the CDR3, the DNA is TGTGCCAGCAGACTACAGGGGGCAGATGAAAAACTGTTTTTT.

The chain recombines TRBV4-2 with TRBJ2-5; D not certain. The length of the CDR3 is 14 residues. Germline values: CDR1 LGHNA, CDR2 YNFKEQ. V was clipped by 1 base and J by 5 bases, with 11 bases between them. CDR3: CASSQGPGSETQYF. For the CDR3, the DNA is TGTGCCAGCAGCCAAGGCCCAGGAAGTGAGACCCAGTACTTC.

The J gene is TRBJ1-5, the V gene TRBV9; 9 bases are shared with TRBD1. The germline CDR1 and CDR2 sequences are SGDLS and YYNGEE. The CDR3 consists of 16 residues. The V and J ends lost 4 bases and 0 bases, in that order; junction bases with no gene match: 5. The CDR3 sequence: CASSPGTGYSNQPQHF. The CDR3 bases are TGTGCCAGCAGCCCAGGGACAGGGTATAGCAATCAGCCCCAGCATTTT.

The chain recombines TRBV3-1 (or the pseudogene TRBV3-2) with TRBJ1-6, with 9 bases matching TRBD1. Germline CDR1 is LGHDT and CDR2 is YNNKEL (reference sequence). CDR3 length: 14 residues. V dropped 4 bases and J dropped 8; count of bases not matched to a gene: 3. This CDR3 reads CASSRRDRDSPLHF. CDR3 nucleotides: TGTGCCAGCAGCCGCCGGGACAGGGATTCACCCCTCCACTTT.

This chain uses TRBV4-1 with TRBJ1-1; D gene uncertain. The CDR3 is 14 residues long. Trimming took off 4 bases at V and 1 base at J, with 10 bases between the two ends. CDR1 and CDR2 (germline): MGHRA, YSYEKL. Here the CDR3 DNA reads TGCGCCAGCAGCCTTTTTCTAGGGAACACTGAAGCTTTCTTT. This encodes CASSLFLGNTEAFF.

This chain links TRBV29-1 with TRBJ2-1, with D tentatively TRBD2 (6 bases). Trimming left V 4 bases short and J 4 bases short, with 11 bases between. Germline CDR1 reads SQVTM; CDR2 reads ANQGSEA. CDR3 length equals 13 residues. The CDR3, as DNA: TGCAGCGTTGGGGGGGAACTGTACAATGAGCAGTTCTTC. It encodes CSVGGELYNEQFF.

This chain joins TRBV19 and TRBJ2-7, with a tentative D call TRBD1 (5 bases). There are 14 residues in the CDR3. The germline V gene has CDR1 LNHDA and CDR2 SQIVND (reference sequence). Trimming removed 1 base from V and 1 base from J, with 8 bases in between. The DNA of the CDR3 is TGTGCCAGTAGTATAGCGGCAGGGTCCTACGAGCAGTACTTC. This translates into CASSIAAGSYEQYF.

The count of this clone is one. The chain links TRBV4-3 to TRBJ1-2; no clear D. CDR3 length: 13 residues. V was shortened by 3 bases and J by 3 bases, with 8 bases between the two germline ends. Germline CDR1 reads LGHNA; CDR2 reads YSLEER. This CDR3 reads CASSHNQDYGYTF. The CDR3 DNA follows: TGCGCCAGCAGCCATAACCAGGACTATGGCTACACCTTC.

Only a few counts were recorded for this clone. This sequence joins TRBV14 and TRBJ2-5, with D maybe TRBD2 (6 bases). CDR1 SGHDN and CDR2 FVKESK come from the germline V gene. The CDR3 has 14 amino acids. Trimming removed 3 bases at V and 1 base at J, with 9 bases between. As DNA, the CDR3 is TGTGCCAGCAGCCAGTTTAGCGGCCAAGAGACCCAGTACTTC. The encoded protein is CASSQFSGQETQYF.

This sequence joins TRBV5-1 and TRBJ2-1; a possible D gene is TRBD1 (6 bases). V gave up 2 bases and J gave up 6 bases, with 12 bases separating them. Germline values: CDR1 SGHRS, CDR2 YFSETQ. The CDR3 is made up of 14 amino acids. The CDR3 DNA reads as TGCGCCAGCAGCTTAGGGGGATCCGGCAATGAGCAGTTCTTC. Amino acids: CASSLGGSGNEQFF.